The next 26 T cell receptor beta chains were all read from a single sample in a study of blood T cell repertoires in COVID-19. The repertoire was sequenced with immunoSEQ multiplex PCR; TCRdb's copy has only in-frame clones and lacks some. The sample contains some 360,000 clones, approximately 90% of which appear only once. Material: peripheral blood. The receptors derive from a woman aged 60 to 75 with COVID-19, enrolled during active disease.

V gene TRBV7-2 combines with J gene TRBJ2-1, with TRBD2 identical over 12 bases. V lost 5 bases and J lost 2; bases outside the gene matches: 4. From germline, CDR1 is SGHTA and CDR2 FQGNSA. The CDR3 runs to 16 residues. DNA of the CDR3: TGTGCCAGCAGCCCGGCTAGCGGGGGGGCCTACAATGAGCAGTTCTTC. This encodes CASSPASGGAYNEQFF.

The chain uses TRBV6-5 and TRBJ2-1, with 8 bases fitting TRBD1. CDR1 MNHEY and CDR2 SVGAGI come from the germline V gene. This CDR3 contains 15 residues. Losses at the gene ends were 5 bases for V and 2 bases for J; bases not matched to a gene: 5. CDR3 protein: CASSPDRGPYNEQFF. Written as DNA, the CDR3 is TGTGCCAGCAGTCCCGACAGGGGTCCCTACAATGAGCAGTTCTTC.

The chain is built from TRBV7-8 and TRBJ1-5; 8 bases align to TRBD1. Germline V gives CDR1 SGHVS, CDR2 FQNEAQ. V was clipped by 3 bases and J by 2 bases; unmatched bases: 9. CDR3 size: 17 residues. The CDR3 region has the DNA TGTGCCAGCAGCTTCTCGGACAGGGTACGTGGCAATCAGCCCCAGCATTTT. Residues: CASSFSDRVRGNQPQHF.

This rearrangement joins TRBV5-4 to TRBJ1-1; the match to TRBD1 covers 8 bases. The ends lost 3 bases at V and 1 base at J; junction bases unmatched: 5. CDR1 is SGHNT and CDR2 is YYREEE in the germline V gene (reference sequence). The CDR3 consists of 15 residues. The CDR3 spells CASSSLGTGNTEAFF. In DNA form, the CDR3 reads TGTGCCAGCAGCTCGTTGGGGACAGGGAACACTGAAGCTTTCTTT. The complete variable domain, with remaining parts taken from reference TRBV5-4 and TRBJ1-1, reads ETGVTQSPTHLIKTRGQQVTLRCSSQSGHNTVSWYQQALGQGPQFIFQYYREEENGRGNFPPRFSGLQFPNYSSELNVNALELDDSALYLCASSSLGTGNTEAFFGQGTRLTVV.

V is TRBV29-1 and J is TRBJ1-1, with TRBD1 identical over 8 bases. This CDR3 contains 11 residues. The germline V gene encodes CDR1 SQVTM and CDR2 ANQGSEA. Losses at the gene ends were 7 bases for V and 9 bases for J; bases not matched to a gene: 7. CDR3 sequence: CSGRQGPQAFF. The DNA of the CDR3 is TGCAGCGGTCGACAGGGGCCGCAAGCTTTCTTT.

The chain employs TRBV6-6 and TRBJ1-4; tentative D call: TRBD1 (5 bases). V dropped 5 bases and J dropped 8 bases, with 15 bases sitting between them. Looked up from germline, CDR1 is MNHNY and CDR2 is SVGAGI (reference sequence). The CDR3 contains 14 residues. The CDR3 DNA is TGTGCCAGCAGTACCGGGACTAGGAGGGAAAAACTGTTTTTT. It yields the protein CASSTGTRREKLFF.

The chain couples TRBV7-3 to TRBJ1-6, with D possibly being TRBD1 (5 bases). The CDR3 loop spans 14 amino acids. V was cut by 5 bases and J by 9 bases, with 14 bases left in between. CDR1 and CDR2 (germline): SGHTA, FQGTGA. The CDR3 loop is CASSPQGRGSPLHF. CDR3 DNA: TGTGCCAGCAGCCCCCAGGGAAGGGGTTCACCCCTCCACTTT. Together with reference TRBV7-3 and TRBJ1-6, the CDR3 gives the full variable domain: GAGVSQTPSNKVTEKGKYVELRCDPISGHTALYWYRQSLGQGPEFLIYFQGTGAADDSGLPNDRFFAVRPEGSVSTLKIQRTERGDSAVYLCASSPQGRGSPLHFGNGTRLTVT.

The chain employs TRBV7-3 and TRBJ1-4, with D tentatively TRBD1 (6 bases). CDR1 and CDR2 from the germline V gene are SGHTA and FQGTGA. This CDR3 comprises 16 residues. Trimming removed 1 base from V and 0 bases from J, with 9 bases in between. The CDR3 is CASSLRGPATNEKLFF. As DNA, the CDR3 is TGTGCCAGCAGCTTAAGGGGGCCAGCAACTAATGAAAAACTGTTTTTT.

This sequence joins TRBV5-1 and TRBJ2-7, with D possibly being TRBD1 (6 bases). Trimming left V 5 bases short and J 7 bases short, with 13 bases between. Germline V gene sequence: CDR1 SGHRS, CDR2 YFSETQ. This CDR3 has 12 amino acids. The CDR3 nucleotides read TGCGCCAGCAGGCCTAGAGGGGGTGAGCAGTACTTC. Amino acid sequence: CASRPRGGEQYF.

CDR3 protein: CASTPGQGSWDGYTF. Written as DNA, the CDR3 is TGTGCCAGTACACCGGGACAGGGGTCATGGGATGGCTACACCTTC. The rearrangement joins TRBV7-6 to TRBJ1-2; the match to TRBD1 covers 10 bases. The CDR3 length is 15 residues. V trimming: 9 bases; J trimming: 6 bases; junction bases outside the gene matches: 13. Germline V gene lookup returns CDR1 SGHVS and CDR2 FNYEAQ.

CDR3 residues: CASSYGGGGTGELFF. The CDR3, as DNA: TGTGCCAGCAGTTACGGCGGGGGAGGCACCGGGGAGCTGTTTTTT. V gene TRBV6-6 combines with J gene TRBJ2-2; 7 nucleotides match TRBD2. Germline V gene data show CDR1 as MNHNY and CDR2 as SVGAGI (reference sequence). The CDR3 is 15 residues long. V trimming: 2 bases; J trimming: 4 bases; junction bases outside the gene matches: 4.

This sequence joins TRBV5-1 and TRBJ1-1; D might be TRBD1 (6 bases). CDR1 is SGHRS and CDR2 is YFSETQ in the germline V gene. Trimming cost V 4 bases and J 1 base, with 11 bases left between them. The CDR3 is 14 residues long. Here the CDR3 reads CASSAPDRNTEAFF. In nucleotides, the CDR3 is TGCGCCAGCAGCGCCCCGGACAGGAACACTGAAGCTTTCTTT.

The chain recombines TRBV24-1 with TRBJ1-2; perhaps TRBD1 as D (5 bases). This CDR3 has 13 amino acids. The germline V gene has CDR1 KGHDR and CDR2 SFDVKD. V dropped 3 bases and J dropped 8 bases, with 12 bases sitting between them. Here the CDR3 reads CATSDNQGRGYTF. DNA of the CDR3: TGTGCCACCAGTGATAACCAGGGCAGAGGCTACACCTTC.

This clone was recorded a few times. V and J are TRBV6-5 and TRBJ2-1; D may be TRBD1 (5 bases). Germline V gives CDR1 MNHEY, CDR2 SVGAGI. The CDR3 is 11 amino acids. V dropped 7 bases and J dropped 12 bases, with 13 bases sitting between them. CDR3 DNA sequence: TGTGCCAGCAATTCTGGGGCGAGGCAGTTCTTC. Translation gives CASNSGARQFF.

The gene calls are TRBV28 and TRBJ1-4; 7 bases match TRBD1. CDR1 and CDR2 (germline): MDHEN, SYDVKM. The trim removed 2 bases at V and 10 bases at J, leaving 13 bases unmatched. The CDR3 consists of 16 residues. The CDR3 loop is CASSLGTGPWTGKLFF. CDR3 bases: TGTGCCAGCAGTTTAGGGACGGGACCCTGGACAGGAAAACTGTTTTTT.

CDR3 sequence reads: CASSQAGTDKETQYF. CDR3 nucleotides: TGCGCCAGCAGCCAAGCTGGGACAGATAAAGAGACCCAGTACTTC. V is TRBV4-1 and J is TRBJ2-5; 7 nucleotides match TRBD1. The germline gives CDR1 MGHRA, CDR2 YSYEKL. Germline trimming cut 1 base from V and 3 bases from J; bases unmatched to any gene: 5. This CDR3 contains 15 residues.

The chain recombines TRBV6-5 with TRBJ1-3; TRBD1 might be the D (5 bases). V was clipped by 0 bases and J by 7 bases, with 13 bases between them. This CDR3 has 15 amino acids. The germline gives CDR1 MNHEY, CDR2 SVGAGI. The CDR3 protein is CASSYSKQGRNTIYF. CDR3 nucleotide sequence: TGTGCCAGCAGTTACTCGAAGCAGGGTAGGAACACCATATATTTT.

This chain joins TRBV7-2 and TRBJ1-2, with TRBD1 matching 11 bases. CDR1 and CDR2 from the germline V gene are SGHTA and FQGNSA. J was trimmed by 4 bases and V by 0 bases; bases with no gene match: 4. The CDR3 has 16 residues. In DNA, the CDR3 is TGTGCCAGCAGCTTAGCGTTTGGGACAGGGGGCTATGGCTACACCTTC. As protein: CASSLAFGTGGYGYTF. Complete variable domain (other parts from reference TRBV7-2 and TRBJ1-2): GAGVSQSPSNKVTEKGKDVELRCDPISGHTALYWYRQSLGQGLEFLIYFQGNSAPDKSGLPSDRFSAERTGGSVSTLTIQRTQQEDSAVYLCASSLAFGTGGYGYTFGSGTRLTVV.

J is TRBJ2-7 and V is TRBV28; TRBD1 might be the D (6 bases). Germline V gene data show CDR1 as MDHEN and CDR2 as SYDVKM. CDR3 length equals 12 residues. V was trimmed by 7 bases and J by 3 bases, leaving 10 bases between them. The CDR3 reads CASTGQVYEQYF. The CDR3 nucleotides read TGTGCCAGCACGGGACAAGTCTACGAGCAGTACTTC.

This chain joins TRBV2 and TRBJ1-4, with unresolved D. Trimming shortened V by 2 bases and J by 4 bases, and 8 bases separated the two germline ends. CDR1 SNHLY and CDR2 FYNNEI come from the germline V gene. This CDR3 is 14 amino acids long. The CDR3 DNA sequence: TGTGCCAGCAGTGAAAGCGACCTTAATGAAAAACTGTTTTTT. Its translation: CASSESDLNEKLFF.

The V and J genes are TRBV6-6 and TRBJ1-1; the match to TRBD1 covers 9 bases. CDR1 MNHNY and CDR2 SVGAGI come from the germline V gene (reference sequence). Trimming took 7 bases from V and 1 from J; bases not matched to a gene: 10. The CDR3 sequence is 16 residues long. The CDR3 sequence is CASITIQGATNTEAFF. CDR3 sequence (DNA): TGTGCCAGCATAACAATACAGGGGGCGACGAACACTGAAGCTTTCTTT.

The V call is TRBV2, the J call TRBJ1-2; 7 bases map to TRBD1. Germline values: CDR1 SNHLY, CDR2 FYNNEI. The V gene end was trimmed by 1 base and the J gene end by 6 bases; junction bases not matched to a gene: 8. The CDR3 runs 15 residues. Written as DNA, the CDR3 is TGTGCCAGCAGTGAAGAGGCAGGGGGTGGCCATGGCTACACCTTC. This sequence encodes CASSEEAGGGHGYTF. The full variable domain, its missing parts supplied by reference TRBV2 and TRBJ1-2, is EPEVTQTPSHQVTQMGQEVILRCVPISNHLYFYWYRQILGQKVEFLVSFYNNEISEKSEIFDDQFSVERPDGSNFTLKIRSTKLEDSAMYFCASSEEAGGGHGYTFGSGTRLTVV.

The chain links TRBV15 to TRBJ1-6; D remains unclear. Deletions cut 5 bases from V and 0 bases from J, with 8 bases between. This CDR3 spans 15 amino acids. From germline, CDR1 is LNHNV and CDR2 YYDKDF (reference sequence). This CDR3 reads CATSRAGSYNSPLHF. The CDR3 DNA sequence: TGTGCCACCAGCCGGGCGGGCTCCTATAATTCACCCCTCCACTTT. Looking up the rest from reference TRBV15 and TRBJ1-6 gives the full variable domain: DAMVIQNPRYQVTQFGKPVTLSCSQTLNHNVMYWYQQKSSQAPKLLFHYYDKDFNNEADTPDNFQSRRPNTSFCFLDIRSPGLGDTAMYLCATSRAGSYNSPLHFGNGTRLTVT.

This chain uses TRBV3-1 (or the pseudogene TRBV3-2) with TRBJ1-2, with TRBD1 matching 8 bases. The trim removed 2 bases at V and 7 bases at J, leaving 3 bases unmatched. This CDR3 region has 13 residues. Looked up from germline, CDR1 is LGHDT and CDR2 is YNNKEL (reference sequence). The CDR3 bases are TGTGCCAGCAGCCAACAGGGGGCAGCTGGCTACACCTTC. Its protein is CASSQQGAAGYTF.

The chain is built from TRBV28 and TRBJ2-1, with TRBD2 as a possible D gene (6 bases). Germline CDR1 MDHEN, CDR2 SYDVKM. The CDR3 has 14 amino acids. Trimming cost V 5 bases and J 7 bases, with 15 bases left between them. CDR3 residues: CASSPLGRGNEQFF. CDR3 bases: TGTGCCAGCAGTCCCCTAGGGCGGGGTAATGAGCAGTTCTTC. Combining the CDR3 with reference TRBV28 and TRBJ2-1 gives the whole variable domain DVKVTQSSRYLVKRTGEKVFLECVQDMDHENMFWYRQDPGLGLRLIYFSYDVKMKEKGDIPEGYSVSREKKERFSLILESASTNQTSMYLCASSPLGRGNEQFFGPGTRLTVL.

A few counts support this clone. This chain joins TRBV11-2 and TRBJ2-5; no firm D call. Trimming took off 2 bases at V and 1 base at J, with 11 bases between the two ends. The V gene's germline CDR1 is SGHAT and CDR2 FQNNGV. The CDR3 extends over 15 amino acids. The CDR3 DNA reads as TGTGCCAGCAGCTTACATAAGTCACTCCAAGAGACCCAGTACTTC. Protein sequence: CASSLHKSLQETQYF. The whole variable domain, filled in from reference TRBV11-2 and TRBJ2-5, reads EAGVAQSPRYKIIEKRQSVAFWCNPISGHATLYWYQQILGQGPKLLIQFQNNGVVDDSQLPKDRFSAERLKGVDSTLKIQPAKLEDSAVYLCASSLHKSLQETQYFGPGTRLLVL.